This passage covers 18 T cell receptor beta chains from one sample sequenced in a study of T cells in narcolepsy. Profiling relied on immunoSEQ multiplex PCR, and the TCRdb table lists in-frame clones only, not all of them. The sample holds tens of thousands of clones, around 86% seen once. The sample was CD45RA- memory CD4+ T cells from PBMCs. The receptor set was obtained from a human donor with narcolepsy.

The genes are TRBV11-2 and TRBJ2-3; D may be TRBD2 (7 bases). The CDR3 totals 14 residues. Looked up from germline, CDR1 is SGHAT and CDR2 is FQNNGV. V was cut by 5 bases and J by 6 bases, with 15 bases left in between. This chain's CDR3 is CASSGGGITDTQYF. CDR3 nucleotides: TGTGCCAGCAGCGGGGGGGGCATCACTGATACGCAGTATTTT.

The rearrangement uses TRBV28 and TRBJ1-6; D is unresolved. Looked up from germline, CDR1 is MDHEN and CDR2 is SYDVKM. V lost 8 bases and J 1 base, leaving 6 bases between the germline ends. The CDR3 length is 13 residues. For the CDR3, the DNA is TGTGCCAGCGGGTTGTCCTATAATTCACCCCTCCACTTT. This encodes CASGLSYNSPLHF.

The CDR3 protein is CASKDLVAAPYEQYF. CDR3 sequence (DNA): TGTGCCAGCAAGGATCTGGTGGCAGCCCCCTACGAGCAGTACTTC. The chain employs TRBV2 and TRBJ2-7; the D is unclear. V was cut by 7 bases and J by 2 bases, with 18 bases left in between. The germline V gene encodes CDR1 SNHLY and CDR2 FYNNEI. The CDR3 spans 15 residues.

This rearrangement joins TRBV10-3 to TRBJ1-2, with D tentatively TRBD1 (6 bases). V was clipped by 0 bases and J by 14 bases, with 13 bases between them. The germline V gene encodes CDR1 ENHRY and CDR2 SYGVKD. The CDR3 contains 12 residues. The CDR3 sequence: CAISESAGALTF. The CDR3, as DNA: TGTGCCATCAGTGAGTCCGCAGGGGCCCTGACCTTC.

This clone has just a few counts. The V gene is TRBV19, the J gene TRBJ1-5; D is perhaps TRBD1 (5 bases). Germline V gene lookup returns CDR1 LNHDA and CDR2 SQIVND (reference sequence). The CDR3 is made up of 14 amino acids. Trimming removed 4 bases from V and 0 bases from J, with 7 bases in between. The CDR3 DNA follows: TGTGCCAGTAGTACCGACAGTAGCAATCAGCCCCAGCATTTT. Encoded protein: CASSTDSSNQPQHF.

The CDR3: CASSYSDRGQSYEQYF. Written as DNA, the CDR3 is TGTGCCAGCAGTTACTCGGACAGGGGGCAGTCCTACGAGCAGTACTTC. This chain connects TRBV6-6 to TRBJ2-7; 11 positions match TRBD1. The ends lost 0 bases at V and 1 base at J; junction bases unmatched: 2. Germline V lookup: CDR1 MNHNY, CDR2 SVGAGI (reference sequence). This CDR3 comprises 16 residues.

Remarks on this clone: The sample holds other DNA sequences that translate to the same CDR3. This chain links TRBV10-3 with TRBJ2-3, with TRBD1 identical over 9 bases. With 7 bases clipped from V and 10 bases from J, the junction kept 15 bases outside the gene matches. The length of the CDR3 is 15 residues. In germline, CDR1 is ENHRY, CDR2 SYGVKD. DNA of the CDR3: TGTGCCATCAAGGGGACAGGGAGGGAGGTGAATGCGCAGTATTTT. Encoded protein: CAIKGTGREVNAQYF.

The V and J genes are TRBV5-6 and TRBJ2-7; perhaps TRBD1 as D (6 bases). Trimming left V 0 bases short and J 0 bases short, with 10 bases between. CDR1 SGHDT and CDR2 YYEEEE come from the germline V gene. CDR3 length: 15 residues. CDR3 nucleotide sequence: TGTGCCAGCAGCTTGGGGGGACACAACTCCTACGAGCAGTACTTC. The encoded protein is CASSLGGHNSYEQYF.

The rearrangement links TRBV10-3 to TRBJ1-1; D is unresolved. CDR1 is ENHRY, CDR2 SYGVKD, per germline. V gave up 6 bases and J gave up 1 base, with 9 bases separating them. CDR3 length equals 13 residues. The CDR3 nucleotides read TGTGCCATCAGCGGTGGGTGGAACACTGAAGCTTTCTTT. Translation gives CAISGGWNTEAFF.

The chain joins TRBV30 to TRBJ1-6; no clear D gene. There are 13 residues in the CDR3. V was clipped by 2 bases and J by 5 bases, with 7 bases between them. Germline CDR1 reads GTSNPN; CDR2 reads SVGIG (reference sequence). DNA for the CDR3: TGTGCCTGGAGTACTGGGAATAATTCACCCCTCCACTTT. Translating gives CAWSTGNNSPLHF.

The chain carries TRBV15 and TRBJ1-6; D might be TRBD1 (6 bases). The CDR3 consists of 15 residues. Looked up from germline, CDR1 is LNHNV and CDR2 is YYDKDF (reference sequence). V lost 0 bases and J lost 6, with 9 bases in between. This chain's CDR3 is CATSRDRTVNSPLHF. The CDR3 DNA follows: TGTGCCACCAGCAGAGACAGGACAGTTAATTCACCCCTCCACTTT. The full variable domain, rest sourced from reference TRBV15 and TRBJ1-6, is DAMVIQNPRYQVTQFGKPVTLSCSQTLNHNVMYWYQQKSSQAPKLLFHYYDKDFNNEADTPDNFQSRRPNTSFCFLDIRSPGLGDTAMYLCATSRDRTVNSPLHFGNGTRLTVT.

The chain couples TRBV9 to TRBJ2-3, with TRBD1 matching 10 bases. CDR3 length: 16 amino acids. V lost 6 bases to trimming and J lost 1 base; unmatched junction nucleotides: 8. The germline V gene has CDR1 SGDLS and CDR2 YYNGEE. DNA of the CDR3: TGTGCCAGCACAGCCGACAGGGGGCATGGCACAGATACGCAGTATTTT. Amino acids: CASTADRGHGTDTQYF. Variable domain in full (rest from reference TRBV9 and TRBJ2-3): DSGVTQTPKHLITATGQRVTLRCSPRSGDLSVYWYQQSLDQGLQFLIQYYNGEERAKGNILERFSAQQFPDLHSELNLSSLELGDSALYFCASTADRGHGTDTQYFGPGTRLTVL.

The rearrangement links TRBV7-2 to TRBJ2-2; a weak D match, TRBD1 (5 bases). This CDR3 has 12 residues. The germline CDR1 and CDR2 sequences are SGHTA and FQGNSA. V lost 4 bases and J 13 bases, leaving 13 bases between the germline ends. DNA for the CDR3: TGTGCCAGCAGCTCACTCCGCCAGGGGCTGTTTTTT. This translates into CASSSLRQGLFF.

The chain joins TRBV6-1 to TRBJ2-7; 12 nucleotides agree with TRBD1. V was clipped by 6 bases and J by 5 bases; unmatched bases: 8. CDR3 length: 15 amino acids. The germline V gene has CDR1 MNHNS and CDR2 SASEGT. In DNA, the CDR3 is TGTGCCAGCAGGCGGGGGACAGGGGGCTTCGACGAGCAGTACTTC. Its protein is CASRRGTGGFDEQYF.

V usage is TRBV19 and J usage is TRBJ1-2; 7 nucleotides agree with TRBD1. V shed 6 bases, J shed 0 bases, and the junction held 4 bases outside the gene matches. CDR3 size: 14 residues. CDR1 and CDR2 (germline): LNHDA, SQIVND (reference sequence). This CDR3 reads CASRLTGSNYGYTF. The CDR3 DNA is TGTGCCAGTAGGCTGACAGGGTCTAACTATGGCTACACCTTC.

J is TRBJ1-3 and V is TRBV4-3, with 9 bases lining up with TRBD1. Germline V gives CDR1 LGHNA, CDR2 YSLEER. The CDR3 is 14 amino acids. V gave up 1 base and J gave up 9 bases; unmatched junction bases: 4. This CDR3 reads CASSQGTGVTTIYF. CDR3 DNA: TGCGCCAGCAGCCAAGGGACAGGGGTAACCACCATATATTTT.

There are a few counts of this clone. This chain uses TRBV7-9 with TRBJ2-3; D not resolved. V lost 5 bases to trimming and J lost 4 bases, with 10 bases between them. The CDR3 totals 13 residues. CDR1 and CDR2 from the germline V gene are SEHNR and FQNEAQ (reference sequence). The CDR3 is CASSPSTADTQYF. CDR3 in DNA: TGTGCCAGCAGCCCCTCAACAGCAGATACGCAGTATTTT.

The V and J genes are TRBV6-6 and TRBJ1-1; possible D gene TRBD1, 5 bases. With 6 bases removed from V and 0 bases from J, the gap between germline ends came to 17 bases. The CDR3 runs 16 residues. Germline V CDR1 and CDR2: MNHNY, SVGAGI (reference sequence). CDR3 protein: CASSPLEGLMNTEAFF. CDR3 bases: TGTGCCAGCAGCCCTCTTGAGGGGCTAATGAACACTGAAGCTTTCTTT.